Presented here are 17 T cell receptor beta chains from one specimen sequenced in a study of cytomegalovirus exposure and HLA in healthy donors. Use of 60 Vbeta and 13 Jbeta primers characterized the PCR. Sequencing was performed with immunoSEQ multiplex PCR; in TCRdb, only in-frame clones are kept and a portion is missing. The data show approximately 50,000 clones, around 82% seen once. Sequenced sample: PBMCs. The receptors come from a boy aged 5-17 years in good health and CMV-seropositive.

This chain uses TRBV6-5 with TRBJ2-3; perhaps TRBD1 as D (5 bases). Germline CDR1 reads MNHEY; CDR2 reads SVGAGI. V was cut by 7 bases and J by 6 bases, with 11 bases left in between. The CDR3 is 12 amino acids. CDR3 sequence: CASKGTGDTQYF. For the CDR3, the DNA is TGTGCCAGCAAGGGCACAGGCGATACGCAGTATTTT.

V and J are TRBV9 and TRBJ1-1; D perhaps matches TRBD1 (5 bases). Germline CDR1 and CDR2: SGDLS and YYNGEE. The CDR3 has 12 residues. V lost 4 bases and J 7 bases, leaving 11 bases between the germline ends. The CDR3 reads CASSPPGNEAFF. The CDR3 DNA reads as TGTGCCAGCAGCCCTCCAGGGAATGAAGCTTTCTTT. The full variable domain, completed using reference TRBV9 and TRBJ1-1, is DSGVTQTPKHLITATGQRVTLRCSPRSGDLSVYWYQQSLDQGLQFLIQYYNGEERAKGNILERFSAQQFPDLHSELNLSSLELGDSALYFCASSPPGNEAFFGQGTRLTVV.

This sequence joins TRBV7-6 and TRBJ2-7; tentative D call: TRBD2 (6 bases). Looked up from germline, CDR1 is SGHVS and CDR2 is FNYEAQ. This CDR3 contains 12 residues. The V and J ends lost 5 bases and 6 bases respectively, with 11 bases between them. The CDR3 DNA sequence: TGTGCCAGCAGCGACGCGGGGATCGAGCAGTACTTC. Protein: CASSDAGIEQYF.

The CDR3 DNA reads as TGTGCCAGCAGCCTCGAGAGCTTCGGCACAGATACGCAGTATTTT. Translating it yields CASSLESFGTDTQYF. The chain has TRBV7-8 and TRBJ2-3, with unresolved D. Trimming shortened V by 5 bases and J by 1 base, and 13 bases separated the two germline ends. CDR1 SGHVS and CDR2 FQNEAQ come from the germline V gene. The CDR3 loop spans 15 amino acids. Full variable domain (missing parts from reference TRBV7-8 and TRBJ2-3): GAGVSQSPRYKVAKRGQDVALRCDPISGHVSLFWYQQALGQGPEFLTYFQNEAQLDKSGLPSDRFFAERPEGSVSTLKIQRTQQEDSAVYLCASSLESFGTDTQYFGPGTRLTVL.

The chain uses TRBV2 and TRBJ2-1; 8 positions match TRBD2. Germline CDR1 reads SNHLY; CDR2 reads FYNNEI. This CDR3 has 13 amino acids. The DNA for the CDR3 is TGTGCGGGGTCCGGGGGGGGAAAGAATGAGCAGTTCTTC. Its translation: CAGSGGGKNEQFF. Looking up the rest from reference TRBV2 and TRBJ2-1 gives the full variable domain: EPEVTQTPSHQVTQMGQEVILRCVPISNHLYFYWYRQILGQKVEFLVSFYNNEISEKSEIFDDQFSVERPDGSNFTLKIRSTKLEDSAMYFCAGSGGGKNEQFFGPGTRLTVL.

A note on this clone: Germline and junction disagree at one end, which may indicate a read error. As DNA, the CDR3 is TGTGCCAGCAGCTCTCTTCGGGGGGGGAATCAAACGATTATCTTC. Protein: CASSSLRGGNQTIIF. V usage is TRBV7-9 and J usage is TRBJ2-1; 8 nucleotides line up with TRBD2. Germline V CDR1 and CDR2: SEHNR, FQNEAQ (reference sequence). The CDR3 has 15 amino acids.

This chain uses TRBV9 with TRBJ2-7; TRBD1 might be the D (5 bases). The CDR3 is 15 amino acids. Germline V gene lookup returns CDR1 SGDLS and CDR2 YYNGEE. Trimming cost V 0 bases and J 1 base, with 11 bases left between them. The CDR3: CASSVGWTTSYEQYF. DNA for the CDR3: TGTGCCAGCAGCGTAGGATGGACAACTTCCTACGAGCAGTACTTC.

The rearrangement joins TRBV4-1 to TRBJ2-4, with 15 bases fitting TRBD2. V shed 3 bases and J 0 bases; nucleotides not matched to a gene: 9. The germline V gene has CDR1 MGHRA and CDR2 YSYEKL. CDR3 length: 20 residues. The CDR3 DNA reads as TGCGCCAGCAGCCAGCTCGGACTAGCGGGGGGGACGTCAGCCAAAAACATTCAGTACTTC. Translated, it gives CASSQLGLAGGTSAKNIQYF.

The chain recombines TRBV6-1 with TRBJ2-3; 13 nucleotides match TRBD2. The CDR3 contains 14 residues. Germline V gene sequence: CDR1 MNHNS, CDR2 SASEGT. Trimming took 6 bases from V and 11 from J; bases not matched to a gene: 8. CDR3 in DNA: TGTGCCAGCAGACTAGCGGGGGGGCCCAAGGAGCAGTATTTT. As protein: CASRLAGGPKEQYF.

The chain recombines TRBV2 with TRBJ1-1; tentative D call: TRBD1 (6 bases). This CDR3 comprises 18 residues. In germline, CDR1 is SNHLY, CDR2 FYNNEI. The V end lost 3 bases, the J end lost 0 bases, and 20 bases lay between the germline ends. The CDR3 is CASSDGGAGAGLNTEAFF. CDR3 in DNA: TGTGCCAGCAGTGATGGGGGTGCAGGGGCAGGGTTGAACACTGAAGCTTTCTTT.

The chain couples TRBV4-1 to TRBJ1-2; D is unclear. The CDR3 has 17 residues. Germline V gene lookup returns CDR1 MGHRA and CDR2 YSYEKL. Trimming removed 1 base at V and 2 bases at J, with 17 bases between. CDR3 sequence reads: CASSQANFIGSNYGYTF. For the CDR3, the DNA is TGCGCCAGCAGCCAAGCAAACTTCATCGGGAGCAACTATGGCTACACCTTC.

The gene calls are TRBV10-1 and TRBJ1-6; the D gene is possibly TRBD1 (6 bases). V lost 2 bases and J lost 7, with 12 bases in between. The CDR3 extends over 15 amino acids. Per the germline V gene, CDR1 is WNHNN and CDR2 is SYGVQD (reference sequence). The DNA for the CDR3 is TGCGCCAGCAGTGAGGATCCAGGGGTAAATTCACCCCTCCACTTT. Translation gives CASSEDPGVNSPLHF.

J is TRBJ2-6 and V is TRBV15; 8 bases fit TRBD2. This CDR3 has 21 amino acids. The germline V gene encodes CDR1 LNHNV and CDR2 YYDKDF (reference sequence). V shed 0 bases and J 2 bases; nucleotides not matched to a gene: 15. DNA of the CDR3: TGTGCCACCAGCAGAGATCGGCGGGGGGCGAAGCCCTTCGCTGGGGCCAACGTCCTGACTTTC. As protein: CATSRDRRGAKPFAGANVLTF.

A note on this clone: One end of the junction fails to match germline, which may point to a read error. The chain carries TRBV11-3 and TRBJ2-7; no definite D call. The CDR3 extends over 13 amino acids. CDR1 is SGHNT, CDR2 YENEEA, per germline. DNA of the CDR3: TGTGCCAGCAGCTCCTATGACTCCAACGAGCAGTACTTC. It translates to CASSSYDSNEQYF.

The chain couples TRBV5-6 to TRBJ2-1; D may be TRBD2 (5 bases). The CDR3 is 16 residues long. The germline CDR1 and CDR2 sequences are SGHDT and YYEEEE. The V end was cut by 2 bases, the J end by 10 bases, with 22 bases between. The CDR3 DNA reads TGTGCCAGCAGCTTTCGAGAAAGCGGTGCGGTAGGAGAGCAGTTCTTC. Its protein product is CASSFRESGAVGEQFF.

V and J are TRBV4-2 and TRBJ2-3, with D possibly matching TRBD2 (7 bases). With 5 bases removed from V and 3 bases from J, the gap between germline ends came to 15 bases. CDR1 LGHNA and CDR2 YNFKEQ come from the germline V gene. This CDR3 is built from 15 residues. Here the CDR3 reads CASSWGLAETDTQYF. CDR3 coding DNA: TGTGCCAGCAGCTGGGGGCTAGCGGAGACAGATACGCAGTATTTT.

CDR3 DNA: TGTGCCAGCAGTTCTCGGACTAGCACAGATACGCAGTATTTT. As protein: CASSSRTSTDTQYF. V gene TRBV2 combines with J gene TRBJ2-3; D may be TRBD2 (5 bases). The V end was cut by 5 bases, the J end by 0 bases, with 9 bases between. Germline values: CDR1 SNHLY, CDR2 FYNNEI. The length of the CDR3 is 14 residues.